Listed below are T cell receptor beta chains from one sample, sequenced in a study of blood T cell repertoires in COVID-19. Libraries were prepared by immunoSEQ multiplex PCR; TCRdb keeps only in-frame clonotypes and omits some of them. The sample carries 270,000 or so clones, about 86% recorded once. What was sequenced was peripheral blood. The origin of the receptors is a woman aged 60 to 75 with active or convalescent COVID-19. Both conserved end residues are part of each CDR3. The order of the fields is J gene, V gene, CDR3 protein.

>TRBJ1-1|TRBV29-1
CSVPPALDRAGGTEAFF
>TRBJ2-7|TRBV14
CASSQVALRDSAYEQYF
>TRBJ2-3|TRBV6-6
CASSWGDSTTDTQYF
>TRBJ1-1|TRBV6-1
CASSESPRKGEAFF
>TRBJ2-3|TRBV5-1
CASSLGGTGGSTDTQYF
>TRBJ2-2|TRBV7-9
CASSLRDTSINTGELFF
>TRBJ2-1|TRBV24-1
CATSWTGSSYNEQFF
>TRBJ2-6|TRBV6-5
CASSYSGGSGANVLTF
>TRBJ2-2|TRBV12-3/TRBV12-4
CASSSGVMPFF
>TRBJ2-7|TRBV7-8
CASSLAGLASYEQYF
>TRBJ1-6|TRBV12-2
CASRLLDTGGKYNSPLHF
>TRBJ1-2|TRBV29-1
CSVEDPANYGYTF
>TRBJ2-5|TRBV12-5
CASGLDRGQETQYF
>TRBJ1-1|TRBV11-3
CASSLDGNTEAFF
>TRBJ2-2|TRBV29-1
CSVKGALTGELFF
>TRBJ2-7|TRBV5-4
CASSLQGARYEQYF
>TRBJ1-2|TRBV5-5
CASSPDRNYGYTF